This TCR beta chain was found in a study of T cell responses to AZD1222 COVID-19 vaccine. Overall study findings and caveats: Donors, mostly white British, included more females; clonal diversity was possibly underestimated.

This clone was picked up one time. Its target is unknown. Trimming removed 2 bases at V and 11 bases at J, with 15 bases between. Germline V gene sequence: CDR1 MNHEY, CDR2 SVGEGT. The CDR3 has 13 residues. Profiling relied on immunoSEQ multiplex PCR, and the TCRdb table lists in-frame clones only, not all of them. This table holds 75,000 to 100,000 clones, approximately 86% found once. This chain joins TRBV6-2 or TRBV6-3 and TRBJ1-2; D is possibly TRBD1 (6 bases). The receptor was isolated from an adult in good health. The input for sequencing was peripheral blood, taken on day 0 of AZD1222 vaccination. The CDR3 DNA reads as TGTGCCAGCAGTTACGCCGTAGGAGGGGGATACACCTTC. Translating it yields CASSYAVGGGYTF.